Presented here are 29 T cell receptor beta chains from one specimen sequenced in a study of lymphopenia after photon versus proton radiotherapy (dated by TCRdb to the late 2010s). Libraries were prepared through the immunoSEQ multiplex PCR assay. TCRdb re-hosts the immuneACCESS table, in-frame sequences only. Its copies lack some clones; in the studies checked, an unresolved V gene accounts for under half of them, and the cause for the rest is not known. This sample gives approximately 170,000 clones in total; more than 85% of them show up just once. The top ten clonotypes cover less than 6% of the sample. Sequencing was performed on peripheral blood, taken from a patient treated with photon-based radiotherapy. Source of these receptors: a man aged 50-59 years with gastric cancer.

The count of this clone is one. This chain uses TRBV2 with TRBJ2-7, with 11 bases aligning to TRBD1. CDR3 length: 17 amino acids. CDR1 and CDR2 from the germline V gene are SNHLY and FYNNEI. V dropped 7 bases and J dropped 2; count of bases not matched to a gene: 13. CDR3 nucleotide sequence: TGTGCCAGCATTAAGATGGTAGGGGGACAGGGGGCCTACGAGCAGTACTTC. This translates into CASIKMVGGQGAYEQYF.

This chain uses TRBV1 with TRBJ2-3; the D segment call TRBD2 is taken from the table without a DNA check. TRBV1 has pseudogene status. This CDR3 is built from 18 residues. CDR3 loop: CTSSQERRLRQGTDTQYF. The CDR3 DNA follows: TGCACCAGCAGCCAAGAGAGGCGACTAAGGCAGGGCACAGATACGCAGTATTTT.

V is TRBV11-2 and J is TRBJ2-1; possible D gene TRBD1, 6 bases. Trimming left V 7 bases short and J 5 bases short, with 15 bases between. The CDR3 runs 14 residues. Germline V CDR1 and CDR2: SGHAT, FQNNGV. CDR3 DNA: TGTGCCAGCATCGCCGGGACACCCAACAATGAGCAGTTCTTC. Protein sequence: CASIAGTPNNEQFF.

The chain uses TRBV6-5 and TRBJ2-7, with 7 positions matching TRBD1. The CDR3 contains 15 residues. Germline CDR1 is MNHEY and CDR2 is SVGAGI. V shed 4 bases, J shed 2 bases, and the junction held 8 bases outside the gene matches. The CDR3 region has the DNA TGTGCCAGCAGTTCGGACTCCGGGACAGCCTACGAGCAGTACTTC. Amino acids: CASSSDSGTAYEQYF.

The chain's CDR3 is CASSPTGGKRNEKLFF. For the CDR3, the DNA is TGTGCCAGCAGCCCGACAGGGGGGAAGAGGAATGAAAAACTGTTTTTT. V is TRBV7-9 and J is TRBJ1-4; 9 bases are shared with TRBD1. This CDR3 is 16 amino acids long. Unmatched junction bases numbered 9, after V lost 5 bases and J lost 5 bases. In germline, CDR1 is SEHNR, CDR2 FQNEAQ (reference sequence).

This sequence joins TRBV18 and TRBJ1-1; possibly TRBD1 for D (6 bases). Germline V gene sequence: CDR1 KGHSH, CDR2 LQKENI. Between the trimmed V and J ends, which lost 6 bases and 1 base, there was a span of 15 bases. The CDR3 runs 15 residues. CDR3 in amino acids: CASSQGKGGNTEAFF. The CDR3 DNA reads TGTGCCAGCTCCCAGGGGAAGGGTGGGAACACTGAAGCTTTCTTT.

The genes are TRBV27 and TRBJ2-2; 9 bases align to TRBD1. Trimming removed 7 bases from V and 5 bases from J; junction bases left unmatched: 8. The CDR3 is made up of 15 amino acids. The germline gives CDR1 MNHEY, CDR2 SMNVEV (reference sequence). This CDR3 is CASKQGQGVTGELFF. In nucleotides, the CDR3 is TGTGCCAGCAAACAGGGACAGGGAGTTACCGGGGAGCTGTTTTTT.

In this sample, this clone turned up once. The V gene is TRBV2, the J gene TRBJ1-4; possibly TRBD1 for D (5 bases). Trimming shortened V by 3 bases and J by 8 bases, and 7 bases separated the two germline ends. Germline CDR1 is SNHLY and CDR2 is FYNNEI. The length of the CDR3 is 12 residues. For the CDR3, the DNA is TGTGCCAGCAGTGAGGGGCAGGAAAAACTGTTTTTT. Translating it yields CASSEGQEKLFF.

CDR3 sequence reads: CASSGLMNTEAFF. CDR3 sequence (DNA): TGTGCCAGCAGCGGACTCATGAACACTGAAGCTTTCTTT. The chain joins TRBV14 to TRBJ1-1; unclear D gene. Germline-derived CDR1 and CDR2 are SGHDN and FVKESK. Trimming cost V 5 bases and J 0 bases, with 7 bases left between them. This CDR3 spans 13 amino acids.

This clone appeared a single time. The chain links TRBV9 to TRBJ2-1, with 15 bases lining up with TRBD2. The CDR3 extends over 16 amino acids. After removal of 3 bases from V and 9 bases from J, the junction contained 7 bases not matched to a gene. CDR1 and CDR2 (germline): SGDLS, YYNGEE. DNA of the CDR3: TGTGCCAGCAGCGAGGGGACTAGCGGGAGGTATGGTGAGCAGTTCTTC. Translated: CASSEGTSGRYGEQFF. The whole variable domain, filled in from reference TRBV9 and TRBJ2-1, reads DSGVTQTPKHLITATGQRVTLRCSPRSGDLSVYWYQQSLDQGLQFLIQYYNGEERAKGNILERFSAQQFPDLHSELNLSSLELGDSALYFCASSEGTSGRYGEQFFGPGTRLTVL.

The gene calls are TRBV6-1 and TRBJ2-5; D remains ambiguous. This CDR3 region has 13 residues. Per the germline V gene, CDR1 is MNHNS and CDR2 is SASEGT. V dropped 1 base and J dropped 3 bases, with 6 bases sitting between them. The CDR3 DNA reads as TGTGCCAGCAGTGAAGTGCCCGAAGAGACCCAGTACTTC. This gives the protein CASSEVPEETQYF.

The chain combines TRBV4-2 with TRBJ2-7; TRBD1 matches 9 bases. The V gene's germline CDR1 is LGHNA and CDR2 YNFKEQ. The CDR3 loop spans 16 amino acids. The J segment lost 4 bases and the V segment lost 4 bases, leaving 11 bases of the junction unmatched. DNA for the CDR3: TGTGCCAGCAGCCCGAACGGGCTACAGGGGGCTTACGAGCAGTACTTC. This gives the protein CASSPNGLQGAYEQYF.

V and J are TRBV29-1 and TRBJ2-5, with 8 bases identical to TRBD1. Per the germline V gene, CDR1 is SQVTM and CDR2 is ANQGSEA. The CDR3 has 13 amino acids. The ends lost 4 bases at V and 7 bases at J; junction bases unmatched: 8. The CDR3 region has the DNA TGCAGCGTTGCGGCAGGGGGCTCAGTGACCCAGTACTTC. Its protein product is CSVAAGGSVTQYF.

The rearrangement joins TRBV4-2 to TRBJ1-1; 8 bases fit TRBD1. J was trimmed by 1 base and V by 0 bases; bases with no gene match: 7. The CDR3 has 17 residues. CDR1 is LGHNA, CDR2 YNFKEQ, per germline. CDR3 sequence (DNA): TGTGCCAGCAGCCAAGATAGGGGGACAGGCAGGAACACTGAAGCTTTCTTT. Residues: CASSQDRGTGRNTEAFF.

The chain has TRBV4-2 and TRBJ2-1; TRBD2 aligns across 10 bases. The CDR3 runs 17 residues. Germline assignment: CDR1 LGHNA and CDR2 YNFKEQ. With 1 base clipped from V and 2 bases from J, the junction kept 5 bases outside the gene matches. Here the CDR3 DNA reads TGTGCCAGCAGCCAAGGTGCCCTAGCGGGGGCCTACAATGAGCAGTTCTTC. The encoded protein is CASSQGALAGAYNEQFF.

The CDR3 is CASRLTGDTEAFF. The CDR3, as DNA: TGCGCCAGCAGGCTTACAGGGGACACTGAAGCTTTCTTT. The V gene is TRBV4-1, the J gene TRBJ1-1, with 7 bases aligning to TRBD1. Germline lookup yields CDR1 MGHRA and CDR2 YSYEKL. V trimming: 6 bases; J trimming: 3 bases; junction bases outside the gene matches: 4. The CDR3 contains 13 residues.

The table lists this clone with a count of one. V usage is TRBV5-6 and J usage is TRBJ2-1, with 12 bases lining up with TRBD2. This CDR3 contains 17 residues. V lost 2 bases, J lost 7 bases, and 10 bases stayed unmatched. Germline CDR1 and CDR2: SGHDT and YYEEEE. The CDR3 DNA sequence: TGTGCCAGCAGCTTCCTTCTAGCGGGAGGGGATAAAAATGAGCAGTTCTTC. Its protein product is CASSFLLAGGDKNEQFF.

In DNA, the CDR3 is TGTGCCAGTACCCCCCATCATCCGACTAGCGGGAGGAACAATGAGCAGTTCTTC. This translates into CASTPHHPTSGRNNEQFF. The chain employs TRBV19 and TRBJ2-1; the match to TRBD2 covers 13 bases. This CDR3 region has 18 residues. The V and J ends lost 7 bases and 5 bases, in that order; junction bases with no gene match: 14. Per the germline V gene, CDR1 is LNHDA and CDR2 is SQIVND (reference sequence).

This clone was seen only a few times. The chain uses TRBV2 and TRBJ1-1; D possibly corresponds to TRBD1 (5 bases). This CDR3 spans 12 amino acids. Germline V gene data show CDR1 as SNHLY and CDR2 as FYNNEI. Trimming shortened V by 5 bases and J by 3 bases, and 7 bases separated the two germline ends. The CDR3 nucleotides read TGTGCCAGCAGTCAGGGCTACACTGAAGCTTTCTTT. This sequence encodes CASSQGYTEAFF.

This clone was picked up one time. The chain combines TRBV2 with TRBJ1-1, with TRBD1 matching over 8 bases. Looked up from germline, CDR1 is SNHLY and CDR2 is FYNNEI. This CDR3 region has 13 residues. V was clipped by 5 bases and J by 3 bases; unmatched bases: 2. CDR3 amino acids: CASSRQGYTEAFF. CDR3 nucleotides: TGTGCCAGCAGTCGACAGGGGTACACTGAAGCTTTCTTT. The entire variable domain, with the rest obtained from reference TRBV2 and TRBJ1-1, is as follows: EPEVTQTPSHQVTQMGQEVILRCVPISNHLYFYWYRQILGQKVEFLVSFYNNEISEKSEIFDDQFSVERPDGSNFTLKIRSTKLEDSAMYFCASSRQGYTEAFFGQGTRLTVV.

This clone was picked up one time. The rearrangement uses TRBV5-1 and TRBJ2-2, with D possibly being TRBD2 (6 bases). Between the trimmed V and J ends, which lost 6 bases and 4 bases, there was a span of 16 bases. CDR3 length: 15 residues. The germline V gene encodes CDR1 SGHRS and CDR2 YFSETQ. This CDR3 reads CASTAVGGITGELFF. The DNA for the CDR3 is TGCGCCAGCACGGCGGTAGGAGGGATCACCGGGGAGCTGTTTTTT.

This chain uses TRBV18 with TRBJ2-7, with no clear D. Germline V gene sequence: CDR1 KGHSH, CDR2 LQKENI. V was pared by 3 bases and J by 0 bases, with 6 bases between. This CDR3 comprises 13 residues. Written as DNA, the CDR3 is TGTGCCAGCTCACCCTCCCCCTCCTACGAGCAGTACTTC. As protein: CASSPSPSYEQYF.

Only a few counts were recorded for this clone. The chain combines TRBV19 with TRBJ1-2, with a possible D match to TRBD1 (5 bases). The CDR3 runs 14 residues. V lost 3 bases and J lost 4, with 12 bases in between. CDR1 is LNHDA, CDR2 SQIVND, per germline (reference sequence). The CDR3 is CASSILGVLYGYTF. The CDR3 nucleotides are TGTGCCAGTAGTATCCTAGGGGTACTCTATGGCTACACCTTC.

The V call is TRBV21-1, the J call TRBJ2-7; the table gives TRBD2 as D, unverified against the DNA. TRBV21-1 represents a pseudogene. The CDR3 extends over 17 amino acids. CDR3 region: CASSSREAGGFGYEQYF. CDR3 in DNA: TGTGCCAGCAGTAGCCGGGAAGCCGGCGGGTTCGGCTACGAGCAGTACTTC.

V usage is TRBV18 and J usage is TRBJ2-5; either TRBD1 or TRBD2 may fit D (5 bases each). This CDR3 spans 15 amino acids. CDR1 and CDR2 (germline): KGHSH, LQKENI. The ends were cut back, 3 bases at V and 7 bases at J, with 18 bases in the middle. The CDR3 region is CASSPRTGLGGTQYF. The CDR3 bases are TGTGCCAGCTCACCCCGGACGGGGCTTGGCGGGACCCAGTACTTC. Full variable domain (outside the CDR3, taken from reference TRBV18 and TRBJ2-5): NAGVMQNPRHLVRRRGQEARLRCSPMKGHSHVYWYRQLPEEGLKFMVYLQKENIIDESGMPKERFSAEFPKEGPSILRIQQVVRGDSAAYFCASSPRTGLGGTQYFGPGTRLLVL.

The chain links TRBV7-2 to TRBJ2-5; the match to TRBD2 covers 14 bases. V lost 1 base, J lost 2 bases, and 0 bases stayed unmatched. CDR3 size: 16 residues. Germline-derived CDR1 and CDR2 are SGHTA and FQGNSA. The CDR3: CASSLGLAGGQETQYF. CDR3 bases: TGTGCCAGCAGCTTAGGACTAGCGGGAGGGCAAGAGACCCAGTACTTC.

This sequence joins TRBV7-9 and TRBJ2-6; 7 nucleotides align to TRBD1. Trimming removed 5 bases from V and 0 bases from J; junction bases left unmatched: 4. The CDR3 is made up of 16 amino acids. CDR1 is SEHNR and CDR2 is FQNEAQ in the germline V gene (reference sequence). CDR3 in amino acids: CASSRDSHSGANVLTF. CDR3 coding DNA: TGTGCCAGCAGCCGGGACAGCCACTCTGGGGCCAACGTCCTGACTTTC.

The chain combines TRBV5-6 with TRBJ2-7; 7 positions match TRBD2. The CDR3 extends over 14 amino acids. Germline V CDR1 and CDR2: SGHDT, YYEEEE. The ends lost 4 bases at V and 7 bases at J; junction bases unmatched: 11. The CDR3 DNA sequence: TGTGCCAGCAGCCGGGGTAGCGGAGCGGGGGAGCAGTACTTC. It yields the protein CASSRGSGAGEQYF.

The CDR3 reads CASSQDLRAGGRDTQYF. CDR3 DNA sequence: TGCGCCAGCAGCCAAGATCTTAGAGCGGGAGGAAGAGATACGCAGTATTTT. The J gene is TRBJ2-3, the V gene TRBV4-3, with 9 positions matching TRBD2. The length of the CDR3 is 17 residues. Trimming cost V 0 bases and J 5 bases; bases outside gene matches: 9. Per the germline V gene, CDR1 is LGHNA and CDR2 is YSLEER.